The clone carrying this T cell receptor beta chain appeared many times. Calling hyperthyroidism stable required that no ophthalmopathy show up within 18 months of follow-up. Amplification from RNA transcripts yielded the TCR beta CDR3 regions. A first-round RT-PCR used HTBI primers, followed by a second-round multiplex PCR. MiXCR was run by TCRdb on the multiplex PCR reads, yielding one entry per CDR3 protein. The profile shows fewer than 650,000 distinct CDR3 sequences, 20% to 25% of them singletons. This sample is drawn from a study of Graves' ophthalmopathy and Graves' hyperthyroidism. The CDR3 is 13 amino acids. CDR1 is MNHEY and CDR2 is SVGEGT in the germline V gene. Trimming took 4 bases from V and 2 from J, leaving 8 bases between them.

The sequenced sample was peripheral blood. The sequence was obtained from a woman between 18 and 29 years old with stable Graves' hyperthyroidism. Some clones in this sample may be carry-over from other donors' samples. This sequence joins TRBV6-2 or TRBV6-3 and TRBJ2-5, with D possibly matching TRBD2 (6 bases). CDR3 nucleotides: TGTGCCAGCAGTTCCGCGGGACAAGAGACCCAGTACTTC. It is translated as CASSSAGQETQYF.